This is a list of T cell receptor beta chains from one sample in a study of T cell clonotyping in hematopoietic cell transplantation. TCRdb's copy holds only in-frame clones and misses some; the assay was immunoSEQ multiplex PCR. The sample lists 5,500 to 8,500 clones, 37% seen once, with 15% to 20% in the top ten. The sequences come from peripheral blood mononuclear cells, collected 30 days after allogeneic stem cell transplant. The receptors come from a female patient over 55 who had an allogeneic stem cell transplant, so the T cells may come from the graft donor. Some clones in this sample may be carry-over from other donors' samples. The CDR3 runs from the conserved cysteine through the conserved F or W. D genes are given only for firm matches. Clone size, where shown, is once, few, many, or a class for clones that have expanded.

V: TRBV30; D: .; J: TRBJ1-5; size: .; CDR3: CAWSVRGGQPQHF; DNA: TGTGCCTGGAGTGTACGGGGGGGTCAGCCCCAGCATTTT
V: TRBV4-1; D: .; J: TRBJ2-7; size: few; CDR3: CASSQESGHEQYF; DNA: TGCGCCAGCAGCCAAGAGAGTGGGCACGAGCAGTACTTC
V: TRBV7-2; D: TRBD1; J: TRBJ1-6; size: .; CDR3: CASSLVGQGNSPLHF; DNA: TGTGCCAGCAGCTTAGTCGGACAGGGGAATTCACCCCTCCACTTT
V: TRBV30; D: .; J: TRBJ1-5; size: .; CDR3: CAWSGTARQPQHF; DNA: TGTGCCTGGAGCGGGACGGCTCGGCAGCCCCAGCATTTT
V: TRBV29-1; D: TRBD1; J: TRBJ1-2; size: .; CDR3: CSVEGTGQDYGYTF; DNA: TGCAGCGTTGAAGGTACGGGACAGGACTATGGCTACACCTTC
V: TRBV30; D: TRBD1; J: TRBJ2-2; size: few; CDR3: CAWSLYRGWPGELFF; DNA: TGTGCCTGGAGCCTTTACAGGGGCTGGCCCGGGGAGCTGTTTTTT
V: TRBV14; D: .; J: TRBJ1-1; size: few; CDR3: CASSPYGGTEAFF; DNA: TGTGCCAGCAGCCCCTACGGCGGTACTGAAGCTTTCTTT
V: TRBV29-1; D: .; J: TRBJ2-5; size: .; CDR3: CSVGQPESTQYF; DNA: TGCAGCGTTGGACAGCCCGAGTCGACCCAGTACTTC
V: TRBV25-1; D: .; J: TRBJ1-5; size: medium-sized; CDR3: CASSEGNGVSESQHF; DNA: TGTGCCAGCAGTGAAGGAAACGGTGTCTCGGAGTCCCAGCATTTT
V: TRBV6-6; D: TRBD1; J: TRBJ1-5; size: few; CDR3: CASSSEQGSSNQPQHF; DNA: TGTGCCAGCAGTAGTGAACAGGGGAGTAGCAATCAGCCCCAGCATTTT
V: TRBV4-2; D: .; J: TRBJ2-7; size: .; CDR3: CASSQDVEYEQYF; DNA: TGTGCCAGCAGCCAAGATGTGGAATACGAGCAGTACTTC
V: TRBV30; D: TRBD1; J: TRBJ2-7; size: .; CDR3: CAWMLRQGAYEQYF; DNA: TGTGCCTGGATGCTAAGACAGGGGGCCTACGAGCAGTACTTC
V: TRBV9; D: .; J: TRBJ1-2; size: .; CDR3: CASSTGSGPSYGYTF; DNA: TGTGCCAGCAGCACCGGTTCGGGTCCCTCATATGGCTACACCTTC
V: TRBV5-6; D: .; J: TRBJ2-7; size: .; CDR3: CASSFDFQQYF; DNA: TGTGCCAGCAGCTTCGACTTCCAGCAGTACTTC
V: TRBV29-1; D: .; J: TRBJ2-2; size: few; CDR3: CSVPMDTGELFF; DNA: TGCAGCGTCCCGATGGACACCGGGGAGCTGTTTTTT
V: TRBV30; D: TRBD2; J: TRBJ2-7; size: few; CDR3: CAWSVDGGAYEQYF; DNA: TGTGCCTGGAGTGTTGACGGGGGGGCCTACGAGCAGTACTTC
V: TRBV5-1; D: .; J: TRBJ2-7; size: few; CDR3: CASSLDKYEQYF; DNA: TGCGCCAGCAGCCTGGACAAATACGAGCAGTACTTC
V: TRBV4-3; D: .; J: TRBJ1-5; size: .; CDR3: CASSVRGDQPQHF; DNA: TGCGCCAGCAGTGTCAGGGGCGATCAGCCCCAGCATTTT
V: TRBV25-1; D: .; J: TRBJ1-2; size: .; CDR3: CASSEYRVGYTF; DNA: TGTGCCAGCAGTGAATACCGGGTTGGCTACACCTTC
V: TRBV9; D: .; J: TRBJ2-7; size: .; CDR3: CASSPWDTGNEQYF; DNA: TGTGCCAGCAGCCCTTGGGACACGGGTAACGAGCAGTACTTC
V: TRBV20-1; D: .; J: TRBJ2-1; size: .; CDR3: CSARDRVRQFF; DNA: TGCAGTGCTAGAGATAGGGTTCGGCAGTTCTTC
V: TRBV30; D: .; J: TRBJ1-2; size: .; CDR3: CAWSTSYGYTF; DNA: TGTGCCTGGAGTACAAGTTATGGCTACACCTTC
V: TRBV9; D: .; J: TRBJ1-4; size: few; CDR3: CASGLQGSTNEKLFF; DNA: TGTGCCAGCGGACTACAGGGTTCAACTAATGAAAAACTGTTTTTT
V: TRBV4-1; D: .; J: TRBJ1-5; size: few; CDR3: CASSQDGSQPQHF; DNA: TGCGCCAGCAGCCAGGACGGCAGTCAGCCCCAGCATTTT
V: TRBV7-2; D: .; J: TRBJ1-2; size: .; CDR3: CASSLGQGYGYTF; DNA: TGTGCCAGCAGCTTAGGGCAGGGCTATGGCTACACCTTC
V: TRBV6-5; D: .; J: TRBJ1-6; size: .; CDR3: CASRGRKNSPLHF; DNA: TGTGCCAGCAGAGGCAGGAAGAATTCACCCCTCCACTTT
V: TRBV6-5; D: .; J: TRBJ1-2; size: few; CDR3: CASSLTPPYGYTF; DNA: TGTGCCAGCAGTTTGACACCGCCGTATGGCTACACCTTC
V: TRBV6-5; D: .; J: TRBJ2-1; size: .; CDR3: CASTSSYNEQFF; DNA: TGTGCCAGCACTAGCTCCTACAATGAGCAGTTCTTC
V: TRBV30; D: TRBD2; J: TRBJ2-1; size: .; CDR3: CAWRGLAGSNEQFF; DNA: TGTGCCTGGAGGGGACTAGCGGGGAGTAATGAGCAGTTCTTC
V: TRBV14; D: .; J: TRBJ1-2; size: .; CDR3: CASSQRDINGYTF; DNA: TGTGCCAGCAGCCAAAGGGACATAAATGGCTACACCTTC
V: TRBV4-3; D: TRBD1; J: TRBJ2-3; size: .; CDR3: CASSTNRGADTQYF; DNA: TGCGCCAGCAGCACGAACAGGGGGGCAGATACGCAGTATTTT
V: TRBV30; D: TRBD1; J: TRBJ1-3; size: medium-sized; CDR3: CAWSKAGGAFSGNTIYF; DNA: TGTGCCTGGAGTAAGGCAGGGGGCGCTTTTTCCGGAAACACCATATATTTT
V: TRBV9; D: TRBD2; J: TRBJ2-7; size: .; CDR3: CASSDSGVPYEQYF; DNA: TGTGCCAGCAGCGACAGCGGGGTGCCCTACGAGCAGTACTTC
V: TRBV11-2; D: .; J: TRBJ1-2; size: .; CDR3: CASSYLGGYTF; DNA: TGTGCCAGCAGCTACTTGGGTGGCTACACCTTC
V: TRBV11-3; D: .; J: TRBJ1-1; size: few; CDR3: CASSLGQGRTEAFF; DNA: TGTGCCAGCAGCCTGGGGCAGGGGAGGACTGAAGCTTTCTTT
V: TRBV6-5; D: .; J: TRBJ2-5; size: few; CDR3: CASSYSPGRETQYF; DNA: TGTGCCAGCAGTTACTCTCCAGGACGAGAGACCCAGTACTTC
V: TRBV25-1; D: TRBD1; J: TRBJ2-5; size: few; CDR3: CASIGGQGFGETQYF; DNA: TGTGCCAGCATAGGCGGACAGGGTTTCGGAGAGACCCAGTACTTC
V: TRBV30; D: .; J: TRBJ1-2; size: .; CDR3: CAWRGGAGYGYTF; DNA: TGTGCCTGGAGGGGGGGCGCGGGCTATGGCTACACCTTC
V: TRBV30; D: .; J: TRBJ1-1; size: .; CDR3: CAWSVGQIDTEAFF; DNA: TGTGCCTGGAGTGTCGGACAGATTGACACTGAAGCTTTCTTT
V: TRBV30; D: TRBD2; J: TRBJ2-1; size: .; CDR3: CAWSVRGTRRKFF; DNA: TGTGCCTGGAGTGTACGGGGGACTAGACGTAAGTTCTTC
V: TRBV27; D: .; J: TRBJ1-5; size: few; CDR3: CASSPAVEGNQPQHF; DNA: TGTGCCAGCAGTCCAGCAGTGGAGGGCAATCAGCCCCAGCATTTT
V: TRBV19; D: .; J: TRBJ1-4; size: .; CDR3: CASSLQDGEKLFF; DNA: TGTGCCAGTAGTTTACAGGACGGAGAAAAACTGTTTTTT
V: TRBV14; D: TRBD1; J: TRBJ1-2; size: .; CDR3: CASSPTGQGRYGYTF; DNA: TGTGCCAGCAGCCCTACTGGACAGGGGCGGTATGGCTACACCTTC
V: TRBV29-1; D: .; J: TRBJ1-4; size: .; CDR3: CSVSGFGEKLFF; DNA: TGCAGCGTTTCAGGGTTTGGAGAAAAACTGTTTTTT
V: TRBV4-3; D: .; J: TRBJ2-2; size: .; CDR3: CASSQVTVPGELFF; DNA: TGCGCCAGCAGCCAAGTGACAGTTCCCGGGGAGCTGTTTTTT
V: TRBV30; D: .; J: TRBJ2-2; size: .; CDR3: CAWSVQGAGELFF; DNA: TGTGCCTGGAGTGTACAGGGAGCCGGGGAGCTGTTTTTT
V: TRBV5-1; D: .; J: TRBJ1-2; size: few; CDR3: CASKVGSTWANYGYTF; DNA: TGCGCCAGCAAGGTTGGCTCCACATGGGCTAACTATGGCTACACCTTC
V: TRBV7-2; D: .; J: TRBJ1-3; size: .; CDR3: CASSSTTTGNTIYF; DNA: TGTGCCAGCAGCTCTACAACCACTGGAAACACCATATATTTT
V: TRBV4-1; D: .; J: TRBJ2-3; size: .; CDR3: CASSPKSADTQYF; DNA: TGCGCCAGCAGCCCCAAGAGCGCAGATACGCAGTATTTT
V: TRBV30; D: .; J: TRBJ2-2; size: .; CDR3: CAWDTNTGELFF; DNA: TGTGCCTGGGACACAAACACCGGGGAGCTGTTTTTT
V: TRBV30; D: .; J: TRBJ1-3; size: .; CDR3: CACQDSSSGNTIYF; DNA: TGTGCCTGCCAGGACTCGAGCTCTGGAAACACCATATATTTT
V: TRBV28; D: .; J: TRBJ1-3; size: .; CDR3: CASSIQSSGNTIYF; DNA: TGTGCCAGCAGCATACAGAGCTCTGGAAACACCATATATTTT
V: TRBV7-2; D: TRBD1; J: TRBJ2-2; size: .; CDR3: CASSFGQVGNTGELFF; DNA: TGTGCCAGCAGCTTCGGACAGGTCGGGAACACCGGGGAGCTGTTTTTT
V: TRBV9; D: .; J: TRBJ2-7; size: few; CDR3: CASSAFVNSYEQYF; DNA: TGTGCCAGCAGCGCCTTCGTCAACTCCTACGAGCAGTACTTC
V: TRBV7-9; D: .; J: TRBJ2-7; size: few; CDR3: CASSPGNNEQYF; DNA: TGTGCCAGCAGCCCAGGGAACAACGAGCAGTACTTC